The source of this T cell receptor beta chain is a study of T cells in Graves' hyperthyroidism and ophthalmopathy. Subjects aged 18 to 65 presented with newly diagnosed hyperthyroidism of less than 2 months' duration. Notes on the study in general: Ophthalmopathy prediction by the model preceded onset by a median approximately 6.1 months.

TCR beta CDR3 region amplification was performed from RNA transcripts. Initially, a first-round RT-PCR of the TCR CDR3 employed the HTBI primer set. TCRdb reanalysed the multiplex PCR reads using MiXCR and keeps one entry per CDR3 protein. The table lists around 250,000 distinct CDR3 sequences, less than 15% of them singletons. In the case of this clonotype: The antigen is unknown.

Germline V CDR1 and CDR2: SGDLS, YYNGEE. V was shortened by 4 bases and J by 8 bases, with 10 bases between the two germline ends. This CDR3 contains 12 residues. The sample was blood. J is TRBJ2-1 and V is TRBV9; D perhaps matches TRBD1 (5 bases). This sequence was found in a woman in her thirties or forties with Graves' hyperthyroidism that later progressed to Graves' ophthalmopathy. The CDR3 loop reads CASSSRVDEQFF. CDR3 nucleotides: TGTGCCAGCAGCAGCAGGGTTGATGAGCAGTTCTTC.